Shown below are 21 T cell receptor beta chains from a single sample sequenced in a study of tumor-infiltrating lymphocytes in oesophageal squamous cell carcinoma. TCRdb processed the PCR reads anew with MiXCR; each CDR3 protein has one entry. In the table there are about 13,000 distinct CDR3 sequences, roughly 51% of which are singletons. The sequenced sample was esophageal tumor tissue. Every receptor here comes from a male donor with esophageal squamous cell carcinoma.

J is TRBJ2-1 and V is TRBV12-3 or TRBV12-4; D is unclear. TRBJ2-5 matches the DNA end more closely, so the J call is doubtful. The CDR3 runs 13 residues. Here the CDR3 DNA reads TGTGCCAGCAGTAGAGTTCCCCAAGAGACCCAGTACTTC. The encoded protein is CASSRVPQETQYF.

The V gene is TRBV12-3 or TRBV12-4, the J gene TRBJ2-7, with a weak D call TRBD1 (6 bases). Trimming pared 1 base from V and 8 bases from J, leaving 15 bases between. This CDR3 comprises 14 residues. CDR3 amino acids: CASSLDAQGTKQYF. The CDR3 DNA follows: TGTGCCAGCAGTTTAGATGCCCAGGGGACGAAGCAGTACTTC.

The chain joins TRBV7-8 to TRBJ2-3; 9 nucleotides align to TRBD2. The CDR3 runs to 16 residues. Germline lookup yields CDR1 SGHVS and CDR2 FQNEAQ. J lost 2 bases, V lost 6 bases, and 9 bases had no gene match. The CDR3 bases are TGTGCCAGCAGGCCACAGACTAGCGGATACACAGATACGCAGTATTTT. Residues: CASRPQTSGYTDTQYF. Full variable domain (missing parts from reference TRBV7-8 and TRBJ2-3): GAGVSQSPRYKVAKRGQDVALRCDPISGHVSLFWYQQALGQGPEFLTYFQNEAQLDKSGLPSDRFFAERPEGSVSTLKIQRTQQEDSAVYLCASRPQTSGYTDTQYFGPGTRLTVL.

Comment on this clonotype: Germline and junction disagree at one end, which may indicate a read error. Here the CDR3 reads CASSLGSAADTQYF. The CDR3, as DNA: TGTGCCAGCAGCTTGGGGTCTGCAGCAGATACGCAGTATTTC. The chain is built from TRBV7-9 and TRBJ2-3; D uncertain. Germline V gene sequence: CDR1 SEHNR, CDR2 FQNEAQ (reference sequence). This CDR3 comprises 14 residues.

The chain recombines TRBV7-8 with TRBJ2-1; tentatively, D is TRBD1 (6 bases). The assigned J gene may be wrong: the sequence end matches TRBJ2-7 better. From germline, CDR1 is SGHVS and CDR2 FQNEAQ. There are 14 residues in the CDR3. The CDR3 loop reads CASSFDRNSYEQYF. The CDR3, as DNA: TGTGCCAGCAGCTTCGACAGGAACTCCTACGAGCAGTACTTC.

The chain employs TRBV7-2 and TRBJ2-1, with a possible D match to TRBD1 (5 bases). Germline CDR1 SGHTA, CDR2 FQGNSA. This CDR3 spans 15 amino acids. Trimming pared 1 base from V and 7 bases from J, leaving 14 bases between. The chain's CDR3 is CASSLGVGAPNEQFF. The CDR3 DNA reads as TGTGCCAGCAGCTTAGGGGTAGGGGCCCCAAATGAGCAGTTCTTC.

The V call is TRBV7-3, the J call TRBJ2-5; D is tentatively TRBD1 or TRBD2 (6 bases each). Germline V gives CDR1 SGHTA, CDR2 FQGTGA. This CDR3 is 13 amino acids long. V was cut by 5 bases and J by 4 bases, with 11 bases left in between. The CDR3 loop is CASSQGGRETQYF. The DNA for the CDR3 is TGTGCCAGCAGCCAAGGGGGGAGAGAGACCCAGTACTTC.

The V and J genes are TRBV7-3 and TRBJ2-5, with D possibly TRBD2 on 7 matching bases. This CDR3 is 13 amino acids long. From germline, CDR1 is SGHTA and CDR2 FQGTGA. Trimming took off 8 bases at V and 4 bases at J, with 14 bases between the two ends. CDR3 nucleotides: TGTGCCAGCTCGCGCGGGGGCGGAGAGACCCAGTACTTC. As protein: CASSRGGGETQYF.

This chain joins TRBV7-2 and TRBJ2-3; D is unclear. The CDR3 extends over 12 amino acids. Germline V lookup: CDR1 SGHTA, CDR2 FQGNSA. Trimming took off 4 bases at V and 2 bases at J, with 4 bases between the two ends. The CDR3 DNA reads as TGTGCCAGCAGCTCGTACACAGATACGCAGTATTTT. This encodes CASSSYTDTQYF.

In its sample, this clonotype is medium-sized (0.01 to 0.1%). The genes are TRBV7-2 and TRBJ2-1; D not certain. V lost 2 bases and J 2 bases, leaving 10 bases between the germline ends. The germline V gene encodes CDR1 SGHTA and CDR2 FQGNSA. This CDR3 contains 15 residues. The CDR3 protein is CASSLYSGTYNEQFF. The CDR3 nucleotides are TGTGCCAGCAGCTTATACTCCGGAACCTACAATGAGCAGTTCTTC.

This clonotype was seen many times. The gene calls are TRBV28 and TRBJ2-3, with 9 bases matching TRBD1. The CDR3 covers 12 residues. Germline lookup yields CDR1 MDHEN and CDR2 SYDVKM. Germline trimming cut 6 bases from V and 9 bases from J; bases unmatched to any gene: 4. The CDR3 sequence: CASRLTGGTQYF. CDR3 DNA sequence: TGTGCCAGCAGGCTGACAGGGGGGACGCAGTATTTT.

The rearrangement uses TRBV12-3 or TRBV12-4 and TRBJ2-3; D unclear. The DNA matches TRBJ1-1 better at its end, which makes the J call doubtful. The CDR3 sequence is 14 residues long. CDR3 amino acids: CASSLRASPTEAFF. CDR3 in DNA: TGTGCCAGCAGTTTAAGGGCCAGCCCGACTGAAGCTTTCTTT.

In its sample, this clonotype was seen many times. The genes are TRBV9 and TRBJ2-1, with a possible D match to TRBD2 (6 bases). CDR1 is SGDLS, CDR2 YYNGEE, per germline. V lost 5 bases to trimming and J lost 8 bases, with 17 bases between them. This CDR3 comprises 14 residues. DNA for the CDR3: TGTGCCAGCAGTTCCGGGACTCCCGGCGATGAGCAGTTCTTC. Translated, it gives CASSSGTPGDEQFF.

The chain joins TRBV12-3 or TRBV12-4 to TRBJ2-5; D is unresolved. Trimming removed 3 bases from V and 3 bases from J, with 11 bases in between. The length of the CDR3 is 14 residues. CDR3 region: CASSFASGKETQYF. For the CDR3, the DNA is TGTGCCAGCAGTTTCGCCAGTGGGAAAGAGACCCAGTACTTC.

In this sample, this clonotype is large. The chain employs TRBV12-3 or TRBV12-4 and TRBJ2-4; D gene uncertain. The germline V and J ends were trimmed by 5 bases and 1 base, with 15 bases remaining between them. The CDR3 is 16 residues long. In nucleotides, the CDR3 is TGTGCCAGCAGTAGACCCGGTGGAGCGGCCAAAAACATTCAGTACTTC. This codes for CASSRPGGAAKNIQYF.

This clonotype has ten or more counts. Possible read error: a much larger clone is one base away. V is TRBV7-6 and J is TRBJ2-7, with a weak D call TRBD2 (5 bases). The J call may be mistaken, given a closer DNA end match to TRBJ2-1. CDR3 length: 12 residues. Germline assignment: CDR1 SGHVS and CDR2 FNYEAQ. The CDR3 protein is CASSSQEGEQFF. The CDR3 coding sequence is TGTGCCAGCAGCTCCCAAGAGGGAGAGCAGTTCTTC.

This clonotype is labeled as medium-sized. The V gene is TRBV6-1, the J gene TRBJ2-3; D is undetermined. V lost 4 bases to trimming and J lost 0 bases, with 14 bases between them. The CDR3 extends over 16 amino acids. CDR1 is MNHNS, CDR2 SASEGT, per germline. CDR3 coding DNA: TGTGCCAGCAGTGCTCGTATCGGGCTTAGCACAGATACGCAGTATTTT. It codes for CASSARIGLSTDTQYF.

The chain is built from TRBV6-8 and TRBJ2-1, with TRBD2 matching over 10 bases. With 6 bases clipped from V and 7 bases from J, the junction kept 6 bases outside the gene matches. The CDR3 covers 14 residues. Germline V gives CDR1 MNHGY, CDR2 SAAAGT. The CDR3 reads CASSASGGRNEQFF. The CDR3 DNA follows: TGTGCCAGCAGCGCTAGCGGGGGAAGGAATGAGCAGTTCTTC.

This clonotype was seen more than once but under ten times. The V and J genes are TRBV11-2 and TRBJ2-6, with no clear D. There are 15 residues in the CDR3. The germline V gene encodes CDR1 SGHAT and CDR2 FQNNGV. V was clipped by 3 bases and J by 0 bases, with 6 bases between them. This CDR3 is CASSLDYSGANVLTF. For the CDR3, the DNA is TGTGCCAGCAGCTTGGATTACTCTGGGGCCAACGTCCTGACTTTC.

J is TRBJ2-7 and V is TRBV7-2; D is tentatively TRBD1 or TRBD2 (6 bases each). V dropped 7 bases and J dropped 1 base, with 17 bases sitting between them. The germline CDR1 and CDR2 sequences are SGHTA and FQGNSA. This CDR3 has 15 amino acids. For the CDR3, the DNA is TGTGCCAGCAACTCCCCGGGGGCAGGGTCCTACGAGCAGTACTTC. Protein product: CASNSPGAGSYEQYF.

V gene TRBV6-1 combines with J gene TRBJ2-7; D is unresolved. V lost 6 bases, J lost 5 bases, and 8 bases lay in between. The germline V gene has CDR1 MNHNS and CDR2 SASEGT. This CDR3 comprises 11 residues. CDR3 loop: CASRQAHEQYF. DNA of the CDR3: TGTGCCAGCAGACAAGCCCACGAGCAGTACTTC.